The sequence of this TCR beta chain was determined in a study of cytomegalovirus exposure and HLA in healthy donors. PCR involved 60 Vbeta and 13 Jbeta primers. Using immunoSEQ multiplex PCR, the repertoire was profiled, and TCRdb retains in-frame clones only, with some absent. The table lists 50,000 to 60,000 clones, about three quarters of them singletons. Specimen: PBMCs. This receptor was taken from a man between 18 and 29 years old in good health and CMV-seronegative.

Here the CDR3 reads CASSSGVSGNEQFF. The CDR3 region has the DNA TGTGCCAGCAGCTCCGGCGTCTCGGGGAATGAGCAGTTCTTC. The rearrangement links TRBV7-2 to TRBJ2-1; tentatively, D is TRBD2 (5 bases). Trimming removed 4 bases from V and 7 bases from J, with 14 bases in between. Germline V gene data show CDR1 as SGHTA and CDR2 as FQGNSA. The CDR3 length is 14 residues.